This T cell receptor (beta chain) was sequenced during a study of T cell responses to AZD1222 COVID-19 vaccine (dated by TCRdb to the early 2020s). Study-level background: A total of approximately 230 trial participants underwent TCR sequencing, of whom some 210 received two doses of AZD1222 and some 26 received two doses of the MenACWY control vaccine. Trial participants were enrolled into age subgroups of 18-55, 56-69 and 70-plus years, which contained approximately 150, 28 and 58 TCR-sequenced participants, respectively.

As concerns this clone: Its binding antigen is unknown. No per-base quality is available; no much larger clone lies one base away.

After removal of 3 bases from V and 3 bases from J, the junction retains 4 bases not matched to a gene. Spanning cysteine to phenylalanine, the CDR3 consists of 14 amino acids. The entry retains the CDR3 DNA only, 42 bases that are in frame from base 1. The germline V gene specifies SGHRS as CDR1 and YFSETQ as CDR2. The CDR3 regions of human TCRbeta chains were analyzed by immunosequencing. Per the source publication's procedure: Repertoire TCRs were checked for matches against a reference library of SARS-CoV-2-specific TCRs that had been generated using the MIRA antigen-specificity platform. Breadth was defined as the fraction of unique TCRs that were SARS-CoV-2-associated. Depth was defined as the fraction of total T cells that were SARS-CoV-2-associated. Using the MIRA data, each spike-specific TCR was mapped to the spike region that the TCR reacts to and placed in a CD4 or CD8 class. Log10-transformed breadth and depth values were compared by one-way ANOVA with Sidak's multiple comparisons tests. TCRdb provides this immuneACCESS table in a form limited to in-frame rearrangements. Some clones are lacking; in checked studies, under half of them reflect an unresolved V gene, and why the rest are absent is not known. V, J and clone size are those of that table, while D and trimming were read from the DNA. Recorded for this sample are around 88,000 clones; around 92% of them occurred a single time. The ten largest clones take up 2.8% of the sample.

Points the paper makes about the study in general: In the small 56-69-year group, the increase in depth fell short of significance, most likely because of low power. After two AZD1222 doses, both the breadth and the depth of spike-specific TCRs were significantly higher than at day 0 and than in MenACWY recipients. Participants were mostly white British and included more females than males, and it was suggested by the authors that clonal diversity may have been underestimated. Nearly half of unique spike-specific TCRs reportedly recognized epitopes outside regions mutated in the B.1.351 and B.1.1.7 variants. Because no samples from the day 14 peak response were available, repertoires could be characterized only after the peak T cell response. The whole spike protein was spanned by vaccine-associated CD4 TCRs, and dominant responses were seen in regions 160-218 and 743-854. Conclusions about previously exposed vaccinees are limited, since just five or six AZD1222 recipients were seropositive for SARS-CoV-2 at baseline.

The sample's time point, from its label and the paper: baseline before first vaccination. The intended sense of this specimen's treatment or condition label: meningococcal conjugate vaccine given as trial control. Vaccinee samples came from UK trials COV001 and COV002, including a single-blind randomized controlled phase 2/3 trial of AZD1222 (ChAdOx1 nCoV-19) in healthy adults. For TCRbeta chain sequencing, PBMC samples were collected from trial participants at day 0 and at day 28 after the second dose. Rearrangement joined TRBV5-1 to TRBJ2-7, with 9 bases in between that match TRBD1. The receptor's source is an adult in good health. The sample was peripheral blood, taken on day 0 of MenACWY control vaccination. The CDR3 loop reads CASSSGTGLYEQYF. The sequenced DNA is TGCGCCAGCAGCTCTGGGACAGGGCTCTACGAGCAGTACTTC.